This T cell receptor (beta chain) was captured by sequencing in a study of cytomegalovirus exposure and HLA in healthy donors. Findings and caveats of the study: Sequencing had likely introduced a cluster of highly shared sequence variants as an artifact.

Concerning this clone: Its antigen is currently unknown.

At sampling all donors were nominally healthy, likely with unrecorded immune exposures. In the PCR, 60 Vbeta and 13 Jbeta primers were used. Original handling: Tens of millions of unique TCR beta chains, 8.5 million to 14 million shared, were counted in a later analysis. Produced via immunoSEQ multiplex PCR; TCRdb's table is partial and in-frame only. V and J calls and clone size are copied from that table; D and trimming were computed from the DNA. The data contain 150,000 to 180,000 clones, about four fifths of them singletons. CDR3 length: 12 residues. Germline V CDR1 and CDR2: SQVTM, ANQGSEA. V was trimmed by 7 bases and J by 8 bases, leaving 16 bases between them.

The chain links TRBV29-1 to TRBJ2-3; TRBD2 is a possible D gene (6 bases). Sequenced: PBMCs. This TCR came from a man aged 18 to 29 in good health and CMV-seronegative. The CDR3 region has the DNA TGCAGCGCCGGACTATTCTTGGGTACGCAGTATTTT. Residues: CSAGLFLGTQYF.